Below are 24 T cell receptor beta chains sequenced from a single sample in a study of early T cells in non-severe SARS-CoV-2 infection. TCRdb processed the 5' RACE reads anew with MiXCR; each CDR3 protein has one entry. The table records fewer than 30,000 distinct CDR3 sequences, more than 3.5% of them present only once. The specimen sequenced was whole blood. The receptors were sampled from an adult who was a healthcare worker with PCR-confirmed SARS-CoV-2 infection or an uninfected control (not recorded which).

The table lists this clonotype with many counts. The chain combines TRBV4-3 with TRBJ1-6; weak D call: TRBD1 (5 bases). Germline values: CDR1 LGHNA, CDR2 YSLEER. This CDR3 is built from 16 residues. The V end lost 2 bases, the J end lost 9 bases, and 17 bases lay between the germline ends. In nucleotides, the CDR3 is TGCGCCAGCAGCCAATACCCTGGGGCTGGTAGTTCACCCCTCCACTTT. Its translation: CASSQYPGAGSSPLHF.

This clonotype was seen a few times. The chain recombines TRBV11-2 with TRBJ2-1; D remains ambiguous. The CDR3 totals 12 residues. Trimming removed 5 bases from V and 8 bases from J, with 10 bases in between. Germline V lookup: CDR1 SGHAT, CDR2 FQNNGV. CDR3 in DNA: TGTGCCAGCAGCCTTAGATCCTATGAGCAGTTCTTC. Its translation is CASSLRSYEQFF.

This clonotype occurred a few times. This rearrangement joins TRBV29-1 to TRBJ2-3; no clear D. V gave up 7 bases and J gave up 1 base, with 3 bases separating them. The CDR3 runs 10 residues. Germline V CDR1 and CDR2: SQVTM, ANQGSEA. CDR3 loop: CSAGTDTQYF. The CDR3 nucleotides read TGCAGCGCGGGCACAGATACGCAGTATTTT.

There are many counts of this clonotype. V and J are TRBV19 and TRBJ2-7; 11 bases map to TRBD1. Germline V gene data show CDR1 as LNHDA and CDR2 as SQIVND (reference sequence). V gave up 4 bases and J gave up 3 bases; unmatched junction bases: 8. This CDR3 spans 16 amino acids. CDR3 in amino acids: CASSTLPGQGGYEQYF. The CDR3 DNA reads TGTGCCAGTAGTACCCTTCCGGGACAGGGGGGCTACGAGCAGTACTTC.

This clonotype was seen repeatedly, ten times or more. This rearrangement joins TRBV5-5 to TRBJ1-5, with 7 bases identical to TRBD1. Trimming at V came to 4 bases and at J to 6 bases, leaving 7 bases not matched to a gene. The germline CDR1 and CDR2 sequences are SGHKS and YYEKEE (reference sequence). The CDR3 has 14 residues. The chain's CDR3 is CASSLDRVGQPQHF. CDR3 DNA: TGTGCCAGCAGCCTCGACAGGGTGGGTCAGCCCCAGCATTTT.

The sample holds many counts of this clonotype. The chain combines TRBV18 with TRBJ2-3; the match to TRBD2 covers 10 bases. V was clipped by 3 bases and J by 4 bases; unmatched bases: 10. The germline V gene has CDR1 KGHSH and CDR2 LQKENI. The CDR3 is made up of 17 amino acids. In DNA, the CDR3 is TGTGCCAGCTCACCGGTGTACAGCGGGAGGGCCCCAGATACGCAGTATTTT. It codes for CASSPVYSGRAPDTQYF.

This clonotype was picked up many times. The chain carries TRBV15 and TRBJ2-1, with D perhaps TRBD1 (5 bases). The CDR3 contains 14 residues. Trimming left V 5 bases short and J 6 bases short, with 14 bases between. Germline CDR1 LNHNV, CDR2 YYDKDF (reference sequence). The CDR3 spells CATSAQVQGNEQFF. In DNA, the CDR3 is TGTGCCACCAGCGCACAGGTTCAGGGCAATGAGCAGTTCTTC. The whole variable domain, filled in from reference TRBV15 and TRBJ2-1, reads DAMVIQNPRYQVTQFGKPVTLSCSQTLNHNVMYWYQQKSSQAPKLLFHYYDKDFNNEADTPDNFQSRRPNTSFCFLDIRSPGLGDTAMYLCATSAQVQGNEQFFGPGTRLTVL.

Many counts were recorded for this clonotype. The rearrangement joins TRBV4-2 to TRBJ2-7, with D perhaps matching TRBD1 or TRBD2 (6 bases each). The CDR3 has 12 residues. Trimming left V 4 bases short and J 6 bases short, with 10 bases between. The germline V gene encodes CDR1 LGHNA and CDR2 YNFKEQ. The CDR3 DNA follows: TGTGCCAGCAGCCGCGAGGGGGGCGAGCAGTACTTC. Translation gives CASSREGGEQYF.

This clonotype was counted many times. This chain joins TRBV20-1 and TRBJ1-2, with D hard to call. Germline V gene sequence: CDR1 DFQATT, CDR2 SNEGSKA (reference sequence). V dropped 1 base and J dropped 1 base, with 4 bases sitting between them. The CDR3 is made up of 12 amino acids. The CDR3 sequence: CSARADNYGYTF. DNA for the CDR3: TGCAGTGCTAGAGCCGATAACTATGGCTACACCTTC.

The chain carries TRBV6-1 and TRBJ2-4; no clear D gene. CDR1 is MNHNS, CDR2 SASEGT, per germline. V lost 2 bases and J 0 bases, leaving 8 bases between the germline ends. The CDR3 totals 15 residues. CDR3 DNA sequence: TGTGCCAGCAGTGAACAGGCTCTAGCCAAAAACATTCAGTACTTC. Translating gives CASSEQALAKNIQYF.

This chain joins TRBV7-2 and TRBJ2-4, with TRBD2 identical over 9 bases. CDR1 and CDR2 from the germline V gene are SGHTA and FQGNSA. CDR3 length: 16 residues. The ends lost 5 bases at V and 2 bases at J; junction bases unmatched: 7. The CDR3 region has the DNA TGTGCCAGCAGCCCGCGGGAGGGCCGTACCAAAAACATTCAGTACTTC. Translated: CASSPREGRTKNIQYF.

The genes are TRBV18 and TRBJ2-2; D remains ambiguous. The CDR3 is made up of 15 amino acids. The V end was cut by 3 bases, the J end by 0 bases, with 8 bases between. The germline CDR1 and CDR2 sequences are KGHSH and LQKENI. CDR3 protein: CASSPPHANTGELFF. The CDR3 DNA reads TGTGCCAGCTCACCCCCACACGCGAACACCGGGGAGCTGTTTTTT.

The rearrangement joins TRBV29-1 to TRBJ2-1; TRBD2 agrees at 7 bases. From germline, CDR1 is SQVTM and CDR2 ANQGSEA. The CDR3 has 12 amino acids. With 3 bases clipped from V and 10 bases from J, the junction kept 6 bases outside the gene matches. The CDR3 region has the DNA TGCAGCGTTGATGGAGCGGGAAAGGAGCAGTTCTTC. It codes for CSVDGAGKEQFF.

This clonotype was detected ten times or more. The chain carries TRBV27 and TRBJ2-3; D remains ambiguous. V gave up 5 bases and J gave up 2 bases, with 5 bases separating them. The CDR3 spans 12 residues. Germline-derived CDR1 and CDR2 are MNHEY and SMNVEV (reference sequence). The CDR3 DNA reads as TGTGCCAGCAGTCTCCTCACAGATACGCAGTATTTT. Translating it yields CASSLLTDTQYF.

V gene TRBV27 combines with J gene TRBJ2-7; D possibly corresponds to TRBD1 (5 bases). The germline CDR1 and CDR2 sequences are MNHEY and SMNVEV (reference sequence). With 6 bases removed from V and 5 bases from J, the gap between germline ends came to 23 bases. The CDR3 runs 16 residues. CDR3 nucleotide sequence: TGTGCCAGCAGATTTACCCTTGGGGCAAACAGCCACGAGCAGTACTTC. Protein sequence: CASRFTLGANSHEQYF.

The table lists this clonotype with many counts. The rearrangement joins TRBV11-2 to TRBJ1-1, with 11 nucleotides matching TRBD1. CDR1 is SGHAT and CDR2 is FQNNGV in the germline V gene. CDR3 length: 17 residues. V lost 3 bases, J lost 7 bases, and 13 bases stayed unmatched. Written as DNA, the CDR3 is TGTGCCAGCAGCTTTAGGACAGGGGGCATTGCTCTCGATGAAGCTTTCTTT. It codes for CASSFRTGGIALDEAFF.

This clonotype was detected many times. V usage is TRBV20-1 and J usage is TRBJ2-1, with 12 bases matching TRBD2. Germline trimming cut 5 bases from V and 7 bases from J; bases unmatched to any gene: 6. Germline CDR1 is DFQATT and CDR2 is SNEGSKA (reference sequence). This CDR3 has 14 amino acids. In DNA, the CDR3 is TGCAGTGCTCTCGGACTAGCGGGGCGAAATGAGCAGTTCTTC. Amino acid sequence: CSALGLAGRNEQFF.

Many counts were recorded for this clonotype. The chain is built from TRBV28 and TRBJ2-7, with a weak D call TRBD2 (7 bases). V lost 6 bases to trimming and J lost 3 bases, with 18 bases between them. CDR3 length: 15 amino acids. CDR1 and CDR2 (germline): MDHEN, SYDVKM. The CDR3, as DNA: TGTGCCAGCAGCCCCTCCGGGGGGCGGGTCTACGAGCAGTACTTC. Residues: CASSPSGGRVYEQYF.

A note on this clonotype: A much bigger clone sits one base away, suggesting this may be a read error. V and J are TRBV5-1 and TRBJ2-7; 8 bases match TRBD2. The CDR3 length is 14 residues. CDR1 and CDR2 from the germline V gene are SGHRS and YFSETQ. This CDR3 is CASMNPAGANERYF. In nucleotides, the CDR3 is TGCGCCAGCATGAATCCAGCGGGAGCGAACGAGCGGTACTTC.

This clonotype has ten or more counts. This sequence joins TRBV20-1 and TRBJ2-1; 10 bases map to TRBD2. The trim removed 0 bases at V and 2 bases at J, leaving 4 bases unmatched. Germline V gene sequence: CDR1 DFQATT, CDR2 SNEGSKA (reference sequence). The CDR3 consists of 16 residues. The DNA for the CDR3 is TGCAGTGCTAGAGAATCCGGGACTAGCGCCTACAATGAGCAGTTCTTC. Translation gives CSARESGTSAYNEQFF.

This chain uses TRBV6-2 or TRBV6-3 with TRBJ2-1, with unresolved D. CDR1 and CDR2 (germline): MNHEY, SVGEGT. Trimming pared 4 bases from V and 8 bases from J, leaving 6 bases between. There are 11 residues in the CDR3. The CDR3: CASSSSDEQFF. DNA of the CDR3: TGTGCCAGCAGTTCCTCTGATGAGCAGTTCTTC.

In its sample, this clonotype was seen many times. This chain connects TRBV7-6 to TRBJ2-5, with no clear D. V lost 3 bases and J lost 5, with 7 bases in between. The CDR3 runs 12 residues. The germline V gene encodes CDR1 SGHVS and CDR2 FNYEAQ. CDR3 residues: CASSFTVETQYF. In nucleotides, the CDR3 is TGTGCCAGCAGCTTTACCGTGGAGACCCAGTACTTC. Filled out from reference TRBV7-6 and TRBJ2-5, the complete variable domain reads GAGVSQSPRYKVTKRGQDVALRCDPISGHVSLYWYRQALGQGPEFLTYFNYEAQQDKSGLPNDRFSAERPEGSISTLTIQRTEQRDSAMYRCASSFTVETQYFGPGTRLLVL.

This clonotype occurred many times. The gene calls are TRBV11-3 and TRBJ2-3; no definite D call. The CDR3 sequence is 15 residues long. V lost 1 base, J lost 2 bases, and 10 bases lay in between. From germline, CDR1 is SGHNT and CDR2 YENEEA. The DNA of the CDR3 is TGTGCCAGCAGCTTAGGGGGATCGGCCACAGATACGCAGTATTTT. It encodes CASSLGGSATDTQYF.

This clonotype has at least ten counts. The CDR3 loop is CSAPSRLAGVTSYEQYF. As DNA, the CDR3 is TGCAGTGCTCCTTCCCGACTAGCGGGAGTAACGTCCTACGAGCAGTACTTC. This chain uses TRBV20-1 with TRBJ2-7; 12 positions match TRBD2. V shed 5 bases, J shed 1 base, and the junction held 12 bases outside the gene matches. In germline, CDR1 is DFQATT, CDR2 SNEGSKA (reference sequence). The CDR3 extends over 17 amino acids.